These 20 T cell receptor beta chains were sequenced from one sample in a study of T cell responses to AZD1222 COVID-19 vaccine. Clones were sequenced by immunoSEQ multiplex PCR, and TCRdb holds only the in-frame ones, with some missing. Found here are 150,000 to 200,000 clones, about 88% of them singletons; the top ten hold roughly 26%. Sample: peripheral blood, taken 28 days after the second AZD1222 dose. The source is an adult who received the AZD1222 COVID-19 vaccine.

CDR3 in DNA: TGCACCAGCAGCCAAGCCCGCCGACAGGGCGCTAGACCTCCTGAAAAACTGTTTTTT. It translates to CTSSQARRQGARPPEKLFF. The chain combines TRBV1 with TRBJ1-4; TRBD1, the table's D call, lacks a check against the DNA. TRBV1 is deemed a pseudogene. The CDR3 is made up of 19 amino acids.

This chain joins TRBV18 and TRBJ1-5; D not resolved. From germline, CDR1 is KGHSH and CDR2 LQKENI. The CDR3 is 12 residues long. The V gene lost 2 bases and the J gene lost 6 bases, with 5 bases spanning the gap. The CDR3 sequence: CASSPTGQPQHF. CDR3 DNA sequence: TGTGCCAGCTCACCAACGGGTCAGCCCCAGCATTTT. Full variable domain (rest looked up from reference TRBV18 and TRBJ1-5): NAGVMQNPRHLVRRRGQEARLRCSPMKGHSHVYWYRQLPEEGLKFMVYLQKENIIDESGMPKERFSAEFPKEGPSILRIQQVVRGDSAAYFCASSPTGQPQHFGDGTRLSIL.

This clone was observed a single time. The V gene is TRBV28, the J gene TRBJ1-1, with D possibly TRBD1 on 5 matching bases. V shed 5 bases and J shed 1 base, with 14 bases lying between them. The CDR3 contains 15 residues. Germline CDR1 and CDR2: MDHEN and SYDVKM. The CDR3 region is CASSAPRGRNTEAFF. The DNA for the CDR3 is TGTGCCAGCAGTGCCCCACGGGGGAGGAACACTGAAGCTTTCTTT. The full variable domain, completed using reference TRBV28 and TRBJ1-1, is DVKVTQSSRYLVKRTGEKVFLECVQDMDHENMFWYRQDPGLGLRLIYFSYDVKMKEKGDIPEGYSVSREKKERFSLILESASTNQTSMYLCASSAPRGRNTEAFFGQGTRLTVV.

This clone was counted only a few times. CDR3 residues: CASSLTGQGDQPQHF. CDR3 bases: TGTGCCAGCAGTTTAACGGGACAGGGGGATCAGCCCCAGCATTTT. This chain joins TRBV28 and TRBJ1-5; 11 bases match TRBD1. CDR3 length: 15 amino acids. Germline CDR1 is MDHEN and CDR2 is SYDVKM. J lost 5 bases, V lost 2 bases, and 2 bases had no gene match. The whole variable domain, remainder taken from reference TRBV28 and TRBJ1-5, is DVKVTQSSRYLVKRTGEKVFLECVQDMDHENMFWYRQDPGLGLRLIYFSYDVKMKEKGDIPEGYSVSREKKERFSLILESASTNQTSMYLCASSLTGQGDQPQHFGDGTRLSIL.

The chain employs TRBV4-2 and TRBJ2-1; D unresolved. The germline gives CDR1 LGHNA, CDR2 YNFKEQ. The CDR3 has 12 amino acids. V shed 2 bases and J shed 11 bases, with 10 bases lying between them. This CDR3 is CASSQTNKKQFF. The CDR3 coding sequence is TGTGCCAGCAGCCAAACAAATAAGAAGCAGTTCTTC.

The rearrangement links TRBV5-1 to TRBJ1-3; the D gene is possibly TRBD1 (5 bases). The germline V gene has CDR1 SGHRS and CDR2 YFSETQ. The V end lost 3 bases, the J end lost 0 bases, and 13 bases lay between the germline ends. This CDR3 comprises 16 residues. CDR3 nucleotides: TGCGCCAGCAGCTATGACTGGGGGAGCTCTGGAAACACCATATATTTT. It specifies CASSYDWGSSGNTIYF. Together with reference TRBV5-1 and TRBJ1-3, the CDR3 gives the full variable domain: KAGVTQTPRYLIKTRGQQVTLSCSPISGHRSVSWYQQTPGQGLQFLFEYFSETQRNKGNFPGRFSGRQFSNSRSEMNVSTLELGDSALYLCASSYDWGSSGNTIYFGEGSWLTVV.

The chain joins TRBV12-5 to TRBJ2-5, with D unclear. Germline-derived CDR1 and CDR2 are LGHNT and FRNRAP. The CDR3 sequence is 14 residues long. The germline V and J ends were trimmed by 6 bases and 1 base, with 12 bases remaining between them. This chain's CDR3 is CASGLWPLQETQYF. CDR3 nucleotides: TGTGCTAGTGGCCTCTGGCCCCTCCAAGAGACCCAGTACTTC.

This clone was picked up one time. V usage is TRBV25-1 and J usage is TRBJ1-1, with D unresolved. This CDR3 has 14 amino acids. The germline V and J ends were trimmed by 1 base and 4 bases, with 10 bases remaining between them. Germline CDR1 reads MGHDK; CDR2 reads SYGVNS. The chain's CDR3 is CASSELGFGTEAFF. The CDR3 DNA reads TGTGCCAGCAGTGAATTGGGGTTCGGCACTGAAGCTTTCTTT.

The rearrangement links TRBV21-1 to TRBJ2-3; TRBD2 is taken as the D call from the table, unchecked against the DNA. TRBV21-1 is given as a pseudogene. The CDR3 sequence is 15 residues long. The CDR3 coding sequence is TGTGCCAGCAACCCTAGCGGGAGGGCCGCAGATACGCAGTATTTT. Translating gives CASNPSGRAADTQYF.

The chain couples TRBV7-3 to TRBJ2-1, with TRBD2 matching over 11 bases. This CDR3 has 16 residues. V was clipped by 5 bases and J by 4 bases; unmatched bases: 7. The germline V gene encodes CDR1 SGHTA and CDR2 FQGTGA. Here the CDR3 DNA reads TGTGCCAGCAGCCCCCCGGGACTAGCGGCTTACAATGAGCAGTTCTTC. Translating it yields CASSPPGLAAYNEQFF.

This chain joins TRBV30 and TRBJ2-2, with 8 bases fitting TRBD1. The CDR3 spans 17 residues. V gave up 0 bases and J gave up 0 bases; unmatched junction bases: 6. Per the germline V gene, CDR1 is GTSNPN and CDR2 is SVGIG (reference sequence). CDR3 sequence reads: CAWSVLWGQANTGELFF. CDR3 bases: TGTGCCTGGAGTGTACTTTGGGGACAGGCGAACACCGGGGAGCTGTTTTTT.

V gene TRBV18 combines with J gene TRBJ2-5; TRBD2 matches 9 bases. The CDR3 is 14 residues long. Germline V CDR1 and CDR2: KGHSH, LQKENI. J lost 4 bases, V lost 5 bases, and 5 bases had no gene match. In DNA, the CDR3 is TGTGCCAGCTCAGATGCGGGAGGGCCAGAGACCCAGTACTTC. It is translated as CASSDAGGPETQYF. The variable domain in full, with the rest retrieved from reference TRBV18 and TRBJ2-5, is NAGVMQNPRHLVRRRGQEARLRCSPMKGHSHVYWYRQLPEEGLKFMVYLQKENIIDESGMPKERFSAEFPKEGPSILRIQQVVRGDSAAYFCASSDAGGPETQYFGPGTRLLVL.

The chain carries TRBV28 and TRBJ2-7; 9 nucleotides match TRBD1. V lost 7 bases to trimming and J lost 3 bases; unmatched junction nucleotides: 7. This CDR3 has 14 residues. The V gene's germline CDR1 is MDHEN and CDR2 SYDVKM. This CDR3 is CASTFGTGNYEQYF. The DNA of the CDR3 is TGTGCCAGCACCTTTGGGACAGGGAACTACGAGCAGTACTTC.

The chain joins TRBV28 to TRBJ2-3; D gene ambiguous. The CDR3 runs 14 residues. The V and J ends lost 5 bases and 1 base respectively, with 10 bases between them. CDR1 and CDR2 from the germline V gene are MDHEN and SYDVKM. CDR3 residues: CASSAKLGTDTQYF. DNA of the CDR3: TGTGCCAGCAGTGCCAAACTGGGCACAGATACGCAGTATTTT.

The chain joins TRBV5-5 to TRBJ1-3; TRBD1 matches at 7 bases. Germline V gene lookup returns CDR1 SGHKS and CDR2 YYEKEE (reference sequence). The junction had 0 bases not matched to a gene; V was cut back by 1 base and J by 2 bases. CDR3 length: 14 residues. DNA for the CDR3: TGTGCCAGCAGCTTGACAGGGGCTGGAAACACCATATATTTT. Amino acid sequence: CASSLTGAGNTIYF.

This clone showed up just a few times. The genes are TRBV18 and TRBJ2-5; D is possibly TRBD1 or TRBD2 (5 bases each). Germline V gene lookup returns CDR1 KGHSH and CDR2 LQKENI. V was clipped by 6 bases and J by 6 bases, with 20 bases between them. This CDR3 region has 15 residues. CDR3 sequence (DNA): TGTGCCAGCTCCCCCGCACAAGCCGGGACGAAGACCCAGTACTTC. Protein product: CASSPAQAGTKTQYF.

The V and J genes are TRBV30 and TRBJ2-7; tentative D call: TRBD2 (6 bases). In germline, CDR1 is GTSNPN, CDR2 SVGIG (reference sequence). V lost 0 bases, J lost 2 bases, and 11 bases lay in between. The CDR3 runs 14 residues. DNA for the CDR3: TGTGCCTGGAGTGTATCAACGGGAGCCTACGAGCAGTACTTC. It encodes CAWSVSTGAYEQYF. The whole variable domain, filled in from reference TRBV30 and TRBJ2-7, reads SQTIHQWPATLVQPVGSPLSLECTVEGTSNPNLYWYRQAAGRGLQLLFYSVGIGQISSEVPQNLSASRPQDRQFILSSKKLLLSDSGFYLCAWSVSTGAYEQYFGPGTRLTVT.

In this sample, this clone turned up once. The chain couples TRBV6-5 to TRBJ1-1; possible D gene TRBD1, 6 bases. The V end lost 7 bases, the J end lost 1 base, and 13 bases lay between the germline ends. Germline V CDR1 and CDR2: MNHEY, SVGAGI. The CDR3 is 14 amino acids. The CDR3 loop is CASTNDRKNTEAFF. Written as DNA, the CDR3 is TGTGCCAGCACTAACGACAGGAAGAACACTGAAGCTTTCTTT.

The genes are TRBV4-1 and TRBJ1-4; possibly TRBD1 for D (6 bases). Germline lookup yields CDR1 MGHRA and CDR2 YSYEKL. The V gene lost 2 bases and the J gene lost 3 bases, with 13 bases spanning the gap. CDR3 size: 16 residues. CDR3 amino acids: CASSQSSGAANEKLFF. The DNA of the CDR3 is TGCGCCAGCAGCCAATCCTCAGGGGCGGCTAATGAAAAACTGTTTTTT.

This clone has more than one count but fewer than ten. The chain combines TRBV5-1 with TRBJ2-5; 12 bases are a match to TRBD2. With 4 bases clipped from V and 5 bases from J, the junction kept 6 bases outside the gene matches. Looked up from germline, CDR1 is SGHRS and CDR2 is YFSETQ. There are 15 residues in the CDR3. The CDR3 bases are TGCGCCAGCAGCCCCAGGACTAGCGGGATCGAGACCCAGTACTTC. Residues: CASSPRTSGIETQYF.